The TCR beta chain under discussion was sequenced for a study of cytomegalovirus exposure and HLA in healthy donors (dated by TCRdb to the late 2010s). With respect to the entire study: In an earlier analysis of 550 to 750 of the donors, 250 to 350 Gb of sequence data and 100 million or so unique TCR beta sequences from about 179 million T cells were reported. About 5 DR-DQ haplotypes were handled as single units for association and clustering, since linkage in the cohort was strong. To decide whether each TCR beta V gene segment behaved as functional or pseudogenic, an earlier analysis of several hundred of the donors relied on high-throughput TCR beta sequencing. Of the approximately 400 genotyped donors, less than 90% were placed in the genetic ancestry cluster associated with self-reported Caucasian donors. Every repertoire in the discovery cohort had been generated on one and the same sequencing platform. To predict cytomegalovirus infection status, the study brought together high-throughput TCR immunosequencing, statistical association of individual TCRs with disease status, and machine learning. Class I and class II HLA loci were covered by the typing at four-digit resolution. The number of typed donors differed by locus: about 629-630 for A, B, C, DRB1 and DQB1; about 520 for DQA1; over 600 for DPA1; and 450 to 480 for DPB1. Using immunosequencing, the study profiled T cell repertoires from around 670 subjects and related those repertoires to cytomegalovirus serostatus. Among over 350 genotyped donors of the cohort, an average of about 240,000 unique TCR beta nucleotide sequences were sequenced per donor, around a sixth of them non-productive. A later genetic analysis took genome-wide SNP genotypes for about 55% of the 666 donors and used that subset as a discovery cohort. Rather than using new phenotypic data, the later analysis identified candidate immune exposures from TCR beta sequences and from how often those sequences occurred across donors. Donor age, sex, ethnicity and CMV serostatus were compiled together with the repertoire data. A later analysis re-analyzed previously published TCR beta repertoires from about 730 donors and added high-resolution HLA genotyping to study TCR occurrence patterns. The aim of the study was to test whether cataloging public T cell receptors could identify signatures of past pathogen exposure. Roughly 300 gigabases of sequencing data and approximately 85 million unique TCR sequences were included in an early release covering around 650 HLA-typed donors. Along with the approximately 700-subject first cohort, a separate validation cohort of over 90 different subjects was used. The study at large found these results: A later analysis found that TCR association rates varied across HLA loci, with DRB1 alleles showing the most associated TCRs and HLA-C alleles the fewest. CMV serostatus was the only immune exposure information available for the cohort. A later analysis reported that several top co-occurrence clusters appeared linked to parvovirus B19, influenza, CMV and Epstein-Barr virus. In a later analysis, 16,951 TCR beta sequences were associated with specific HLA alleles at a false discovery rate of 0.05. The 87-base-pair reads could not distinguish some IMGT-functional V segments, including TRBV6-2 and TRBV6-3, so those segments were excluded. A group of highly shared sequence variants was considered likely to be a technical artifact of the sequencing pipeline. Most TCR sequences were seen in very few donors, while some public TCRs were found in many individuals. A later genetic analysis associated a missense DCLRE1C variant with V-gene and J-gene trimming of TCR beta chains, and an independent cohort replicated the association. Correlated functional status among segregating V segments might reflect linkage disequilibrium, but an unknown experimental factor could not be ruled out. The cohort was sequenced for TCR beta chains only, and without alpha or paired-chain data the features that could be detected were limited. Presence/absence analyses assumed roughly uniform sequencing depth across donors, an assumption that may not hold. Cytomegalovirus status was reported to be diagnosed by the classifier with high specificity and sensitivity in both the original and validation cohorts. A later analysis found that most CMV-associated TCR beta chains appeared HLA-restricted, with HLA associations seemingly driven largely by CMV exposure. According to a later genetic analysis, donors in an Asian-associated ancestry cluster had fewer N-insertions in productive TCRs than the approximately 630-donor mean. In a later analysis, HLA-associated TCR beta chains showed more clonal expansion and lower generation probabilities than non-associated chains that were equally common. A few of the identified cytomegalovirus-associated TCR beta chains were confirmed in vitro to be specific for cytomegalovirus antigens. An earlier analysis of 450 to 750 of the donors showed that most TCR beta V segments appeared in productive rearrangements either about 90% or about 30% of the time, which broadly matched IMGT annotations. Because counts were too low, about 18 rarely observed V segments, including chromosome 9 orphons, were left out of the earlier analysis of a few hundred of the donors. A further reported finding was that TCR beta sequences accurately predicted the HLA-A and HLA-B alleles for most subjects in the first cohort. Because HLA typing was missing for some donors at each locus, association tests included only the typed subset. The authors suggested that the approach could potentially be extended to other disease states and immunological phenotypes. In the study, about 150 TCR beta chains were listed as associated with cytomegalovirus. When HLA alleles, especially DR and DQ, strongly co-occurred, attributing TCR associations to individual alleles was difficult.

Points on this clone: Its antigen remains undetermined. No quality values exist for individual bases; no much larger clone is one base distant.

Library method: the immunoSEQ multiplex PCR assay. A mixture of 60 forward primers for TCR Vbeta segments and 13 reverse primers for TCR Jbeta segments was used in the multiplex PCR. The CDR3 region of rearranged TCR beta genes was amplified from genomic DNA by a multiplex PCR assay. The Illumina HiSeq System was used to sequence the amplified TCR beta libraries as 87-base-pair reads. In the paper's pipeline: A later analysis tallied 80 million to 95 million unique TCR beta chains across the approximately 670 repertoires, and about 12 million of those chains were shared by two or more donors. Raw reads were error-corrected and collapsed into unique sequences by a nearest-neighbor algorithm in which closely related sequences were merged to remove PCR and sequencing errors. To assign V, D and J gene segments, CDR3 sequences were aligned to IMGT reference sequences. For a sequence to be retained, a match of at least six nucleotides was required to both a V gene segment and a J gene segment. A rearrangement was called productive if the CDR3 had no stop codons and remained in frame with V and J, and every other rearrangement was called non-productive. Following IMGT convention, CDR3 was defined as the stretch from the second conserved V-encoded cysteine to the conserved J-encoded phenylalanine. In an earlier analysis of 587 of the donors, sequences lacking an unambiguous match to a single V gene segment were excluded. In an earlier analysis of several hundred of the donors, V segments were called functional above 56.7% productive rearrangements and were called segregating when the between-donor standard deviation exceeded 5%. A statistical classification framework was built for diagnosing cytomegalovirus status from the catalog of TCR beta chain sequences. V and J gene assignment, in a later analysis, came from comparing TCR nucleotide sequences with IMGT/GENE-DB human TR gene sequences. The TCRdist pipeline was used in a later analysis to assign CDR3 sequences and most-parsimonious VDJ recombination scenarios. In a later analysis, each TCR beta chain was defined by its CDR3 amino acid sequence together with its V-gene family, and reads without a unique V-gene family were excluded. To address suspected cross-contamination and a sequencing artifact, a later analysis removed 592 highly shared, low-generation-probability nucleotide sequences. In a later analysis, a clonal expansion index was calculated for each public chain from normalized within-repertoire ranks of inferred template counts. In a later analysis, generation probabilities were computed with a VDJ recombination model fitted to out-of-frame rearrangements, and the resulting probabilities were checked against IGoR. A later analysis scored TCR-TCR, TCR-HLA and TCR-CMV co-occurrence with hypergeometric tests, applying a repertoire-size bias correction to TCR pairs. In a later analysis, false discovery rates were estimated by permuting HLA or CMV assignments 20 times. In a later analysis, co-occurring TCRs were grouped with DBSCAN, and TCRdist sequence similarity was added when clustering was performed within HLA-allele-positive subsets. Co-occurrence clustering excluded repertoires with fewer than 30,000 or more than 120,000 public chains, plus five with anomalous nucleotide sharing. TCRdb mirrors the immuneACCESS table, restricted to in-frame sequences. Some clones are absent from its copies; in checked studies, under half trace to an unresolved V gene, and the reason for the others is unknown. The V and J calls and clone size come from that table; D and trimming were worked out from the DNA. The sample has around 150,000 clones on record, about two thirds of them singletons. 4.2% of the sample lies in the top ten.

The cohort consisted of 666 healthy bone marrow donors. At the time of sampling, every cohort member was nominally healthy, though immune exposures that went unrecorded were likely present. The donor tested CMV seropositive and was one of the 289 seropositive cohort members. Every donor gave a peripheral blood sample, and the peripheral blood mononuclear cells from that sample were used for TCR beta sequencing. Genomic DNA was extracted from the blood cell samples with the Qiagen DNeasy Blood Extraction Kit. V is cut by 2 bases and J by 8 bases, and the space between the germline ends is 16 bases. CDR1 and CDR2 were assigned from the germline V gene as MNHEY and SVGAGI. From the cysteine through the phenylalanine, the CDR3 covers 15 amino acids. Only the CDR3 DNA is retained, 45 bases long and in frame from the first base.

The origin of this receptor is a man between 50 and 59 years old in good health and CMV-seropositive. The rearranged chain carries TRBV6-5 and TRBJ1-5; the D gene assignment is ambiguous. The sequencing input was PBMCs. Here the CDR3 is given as CASSYIGPGSEPQHF. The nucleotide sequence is TGTGCCAGCAGTTACATTGGGCCCGGATCTGAGCCCCAGCATTTT.